This is a list of T cell receptor beta chains from one sample in a study of T-cell reconstitution after alpha-beta-depleted transplantation in children. MiXCR, run by TCRdb on the PCR reads, gives a single entry per CDR3 protein. The repertoire holds about 540,000 distinct CDR3 sequences, with 27% as singletons. The sequences come from PBMCs, collected before TCRalphabeta/CD19-depleted stem cell transplant. These receptors all come from a boy in the first two years of life with Wiskott-Aldrich syndrome, due to receive a stem cell transplant. Each CDR3 is given with its conserved first and last residue. The D gene is left open where the match is weak. Clone size is stated in some rows and not others, as once, few, many or a class when expanded.

d_gene,v_gene,j_gene,abundance,CDR3aa,CDR3nt
-,TRBV5-1,TRBJ1-2,-,CASSSLPGLYGYTF,TGCGCCAGCAGCTCCTTACCGGGACTCTATGGCTACACCTTC
-,TRBV12-3/TRBV12-4,TRBJ2-7,-,CASSFGASSYEQYF,TGTGCCAGCAGTTTCGGGGCCAGCTCCTACGAGCAGTACTTT
-,TRBV12-3/TRBV12-4,TRBJ2-4,-,CASSGLGWENIQYF,TGTGCCAGCAGTGGCCTTGGGTGGGAAAACATTCAGTACTTC
TRBD2,TRBV5-1,TRBJ2-2,-,CASSLRRSSGKAGELFF,TGCGCCAGCAGCTTGAGGCGGAGTAGCGGGAAGGCCGGGGAGCTGTTTTTT
-,TRBV12-3/TRBV12-4,TRBJ2-2,-,CASRHSRSPDTGELFF,TGTGCCAGCAGGCATTCTAGGTCTCCGGACACCGGGGAGCTGTTTTTT
-,TRBV5-1,TRBJ1-2,-,CASSIQGNGGYTF,TGCGCCAGCAGCATACAGGGAAATGGTGGCTACACCTTC
TRBD2,TRBV9,TRBJ2-7,once,CASSGGTSGRNEQYF,TGTGCCAGCAGCGGGGGGACTAGCGGGAGAAATGAGCAGTACTTC
-,TRBV7-2,TRBJ1-1,-,CASSLTTRNTEAFF,TGTGCCAGCAGCTTAACAACAAGGAACACTGAAGCTTTCTTT
-,TRBV6-5,TRBJ2-1,-,CASSYFDYSYNEQFF,TGTGCCAGCAGTTACTTCGACTATTCCTACAATGAGCAGTTCTTC
-,TRBV4-1,TRBJ1-4,-,CASSQEWAGPNEKLFF,TGCGCCAGCAGCCAAGAATGGGCAGGACCTAATGAAAAACTGTTTTTT
TRBD1,TRBV28,TRBJ2-5,-,CASKGAVRGETQYF,TGTGCCAGCAAGGGGGCAGTCAGGGGGGAGACCCAGTACTTC
TRBD1,TRBV6-5,TRBJ2-5,-,CASSYGRGLGETQYF,TGTGCCAGCAGTTACGGCAGGGGGCTCGGGGAGACCCAGTACTTC
TRBD2,TRBV7-9,TRBJ2-1,-,CASSLVPSGLSYNEQFF,TGTGCCAGCAGCTTAGTCCCTAGCGGCCTGTCCTACAATGAGCAGTTCTTC
-,TRBV12-3/TRBV12-4,TRBJ2-1,few,CASSLVGGLEQFF,TGTGCCAGCAGTTTAGTGGGGGGGCTAGAGCAGTTCTTC
-,TRBV5-1,TRBJ1-6,once,CASSFWGNSPLHF,TGCGCCAGCAGCTTTTGGGGGAATTCACCCCTCCACTTT
TRBD2,TRBV4-1,TRBJ2-5,few,CASSQVSGRRETQYF,TGCGCCAGCAGCCAAGTAAGCGGGAGGAGGGAGACCCAGTACTTC
TRBD2,TRBV7-2,TRBJ2-1,-,CASSLMAGGPVEQFF,TGTGCCAGCAGCTTAATGGCGGGAGGGCCCGTTGAGCAGTTCTTC
TRBD1,TRBV5-1,TRBJ1-1,-,CASSLEGALGTEAFF,TGCGCCAGCAGCTTGGAGGGGGCCTTAGGCACTGAAGCTTTCTTT
-,TRBV27,TRBJ2-2,few,CASSFLSPAAVTGELFF,TGTGCCAGCAGTTTTCTATCTCCGGCGGCGGTCACCGGGGAGCTGTTTTTT
TRBD1,TRBV5-5,TRBJ1-1,-,CASSLGTRQGRDTEAFF,TGTGCCAGCAGCTTGGGGACTCGACAGGGGAGGGACACTGAAGCTTTCTTT
TRBD1,TRBV5-1,TRBJ2-5,-,CASSVGTGDETQYF,TGCGCCAGCAGCGTAGGGACAGGGGATGAGACCCAGTACTTC
-,TRBV29-1,TRBJ2-2,many,CSVWIANTGELFF,TGCAGCGTCTGGATCGCGAACACCGGGGAGCTGTTTTTT
-,TRBV19,TRBJ2-7,-,CASSSYGPYMIEQYF,TGTGCCAGTAGCAGCTACGGACCCTATATGATCGAGCAGTACTTC
-,TRBV5-1,TRBJ2-1,-,CASSLGTGVTGTRFNYNEQFF,TGCGCCAGCAGCTTGGGGACAGGGGTTACCGGGACTAGATTTAACTACAATGAGCAGTTCTTC
-,TRBV29-1,TRBJ2-1,-,CSIGALEQFF,TGCAGCATTGGGGCGCTGGAGCAGTTCTTC
-,TRBV5-1,TRBJ1-1,-,CASSLALGHPNTEAFF,TGCGCCAGCAGCTTGGCCCTTGGACACCCGAACACTGAAGCTTTCTTT
TRBD2,TRBV3-1,TRBJ2-5,few,CASSQGVAGGETQYF,TGTGCCAGCAGCCAAGGGGTAGCGGGAGGAGAGACCCAGTACTTC
-,TRBV5-1,TRBJ2-7,few,CASSLAVGNVYEQYF,TGCGCCAGCAGCTTGGCCGTAGGGAACGTCTACGAGCAGTACTTC
-,TRBV20-1,TRBJ2-5,-,CSARPASVETQYF,TGCAGTGCTAGACCGGCTAGCGTAGAGACCCAGTACTTC
-,TRBV12-3/TRBV12-4,TRBJ1-3,-,CASSLSRSGNTIYF,TGTGCCAGCAGTTTGAGCCGCTCTGGAAACACCATATATTTT